The rows below give T cell receptor beta chains drawn from one sample of a study of cytomegalovirus exposure and HLA in healthy donors. Clones were read by immunoSEQ multiplex PCR, and TCRdb kept only the in-frame ones, dropping some. The sample yields some 150,000 clones, 55% to 85% seen once. Sequenced: PBMCs. Receptor source: a man aged 35 to 55 in good health and CMV-seronegative. Each CDR3 is given with its conserved first and last residue. Fields, in order: V gene, J gene, D gene, clone size, CDR3 protein, CDR3 DNA. A D gene is named only where the DNA matches it firmly. Clone sizes are given selectively: once, few, many, or a class where the clone is expanded.

>TRBV4-1|TRBJ2-7|NA|NA
CASSQGTVYYEQYF
TGCGCCAGCAGCCAAGGGACAGTATACTACGAGCAGTACTTC
>TRBV30|TRBJ2-7|TRBD2|NA
CAWSKGNHPSGGEQYF
TGTGCCTGGAGTAAGGGGAACCACCCGTCGGGGGGTGAGCAGTACTTC
>TRBV7-2|TRBJ1-5|TRBD1|NA
CASSFDRDQPQHF
TGTGCCAGCAGCTTCGACAGGGACCAGCCCCAGCATTTT
>TRBV4-2|TRBJ2-7|NA|NA
CASSQVGGGLDLRYF
TGTGCCAGCAGCCAAGTGGGCGGGGGCCTCGACCTTCGGTACTTC
>TRBV7-2|TRBJ2-7|TRBD1|NA
CASSLVGTGPGEQYF
TGTGCCAGCAGCTTAGTTGGGACAGGGCCGGGCGAGCAGTACTTC
>TRBV7-9|TRBJ1-2|TRBD1|NA
CSSSGQGGTYGYTF
TGTTCCAGCAGCGGACAGGGGGGGACCTATGGCTACACCTTC
>TRBV25-1|TRBJ2-5|TRBD1|NA
CASSEAGGSWEQYF
TGTGCCAGCAGTGAGGCAGGGGGCTCGTGGGAGCAGTACTTC
>TRBV11-3|TRBJ2-7|TRBD1|few
CASSPDRGAYEQYF
TGTGCCAGCAGTCCCGACAGGGGTGCTTACGAGCAGTACTTC
>TRBV19|TRBJ2-1|TRBD1|NA
CASSTTGGNEQFF
TGTGCCAGTAGTACGACAGGGGGCAATGAGCAGTTCTTC
>TRBV7-6|TRBJ1-3|TRBD1|NA
CASSDRVYGNTIYF
TGTGCCAGCAGCGACAGGGTTTATGGAAACACCATATATTTT
>TRBV2|TRBJ2-1|TRBD1|NA
CASSEGAGGQFF
TGTGCCAGCAGTGAAGGGGCAGGGGGGCAGTTCTTC
>TRBV5-4|TRBJ2-7|NA|NA
CASIDRGNPYEQYF
TGTGCCAGCATCGATAGGGGGAACCCCTACGAGCAGTACTTC
>TRBV15|TRBJ1-3|TRBD1|NA
CATSSRTGIGNTIYF
TGTGCCACCAGCAGTAGGACAGGGATCGGAAACACCATATATTTT
>TRBV27|TRBJ2-5|NA|NA
CASSTHGGGETQYF
TGTGCCAGCAGTACCCATGGGGGCGGGGAGACCCAGTACTTC
>TRBV5-4|TRBJ2-5|NA|NA
CASSLDRQGRRAQYF
TGTGCCAGCAGCTTGGATCGACAGGGTCGGAGGGCCCAGTACTTC
>TRBV19|TRBJ2-2|TRBD1|NA
CASSQQGDTGELFF
TGTGCCAGTAGTCAACAGGGGGACACCGGGGAGCTGTTTTTT
>TRBV21-1|TRBJ2-2|NA|once
CASLGGSGRLENTGELFF
TGTGCCAGCCTAGGGGGTAGCGGGAGATTGGAGAACACCGGGGAGCTGTTTTTT
>TRBV7-9|TRBJ1-2|TRBD1|NA
CASRPTGVDGYTF
TGTGCCAGCAGGCCTACAGGGGTAGATGGCTACACCTTC
>TRBV14|TRBJ1-1|NA|once
CASSQTGPTEAFF
TGTGCCAGCAGCCAGACAGGTCCGACTGAAGCTTTCTTT
>TRBV10-1|TRBJ2-3|TRBD2|NA
CASSESSGGLADTQYF
TGCGCCAGCAGTGAGTCAAGCGGGGGGCTTGCAGATACGCAGTATTTT